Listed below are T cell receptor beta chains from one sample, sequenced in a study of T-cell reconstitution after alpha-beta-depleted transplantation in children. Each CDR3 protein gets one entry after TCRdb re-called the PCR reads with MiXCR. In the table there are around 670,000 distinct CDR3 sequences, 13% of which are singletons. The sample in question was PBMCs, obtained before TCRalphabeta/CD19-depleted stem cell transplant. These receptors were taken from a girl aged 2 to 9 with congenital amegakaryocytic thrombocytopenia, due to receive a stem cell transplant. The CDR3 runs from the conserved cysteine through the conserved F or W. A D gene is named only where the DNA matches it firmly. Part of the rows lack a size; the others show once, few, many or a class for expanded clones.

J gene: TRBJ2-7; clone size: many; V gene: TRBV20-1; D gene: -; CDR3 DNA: TGCAGTGCTAGAGATCTAGGGGATACCTACGAGCAGTACTTC; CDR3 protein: CSARDLGDTYEQYF
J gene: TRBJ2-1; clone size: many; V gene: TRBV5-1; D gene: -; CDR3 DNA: TGCGCCACGAATCTGGGGGCATCCTACAATGAGCAGTTCTTC; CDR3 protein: CATNLGASYNEQFF
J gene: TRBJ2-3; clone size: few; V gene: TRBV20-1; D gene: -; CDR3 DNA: TGCAGTGCTAGAGATCGGCAGCTTTCAGATACGCAGTATTTT; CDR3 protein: CSARDRQLSDTQYF
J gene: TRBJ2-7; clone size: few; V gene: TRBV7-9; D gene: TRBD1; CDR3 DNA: TGTGCCAGCAGCAATCCCGGGACAGGGGGCCTCTACGAGCAGTACTTC; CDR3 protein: CASSNPGTGGLYEQYF
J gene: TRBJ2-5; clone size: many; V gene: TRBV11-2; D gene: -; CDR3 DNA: TGTGCCAGCAGCTTCCCGGCGAACCAAGAGACCCAGTACTTC; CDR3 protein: CASSFPANQETQYF
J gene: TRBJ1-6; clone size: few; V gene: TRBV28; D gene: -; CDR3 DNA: TGTGCCAGCAGAGTTTACCCGGTGGGCGATGGTAATTCACCCCTCCACTTT; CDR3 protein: CASRVYPVGDGNSPLHF
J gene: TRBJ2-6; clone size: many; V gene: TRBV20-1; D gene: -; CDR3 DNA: TGCAGTGCTAGAGCTTTCTCTGGGGCCAACGTCCTGACTTTC; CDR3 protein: CSARAFSGANVLTF
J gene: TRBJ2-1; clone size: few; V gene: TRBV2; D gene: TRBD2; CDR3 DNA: TGTGCCAGGGGGGGACTAGCGGGGGACTACAATGAGCAGTTCTTC; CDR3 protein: CARGGLAGDYNEQFF
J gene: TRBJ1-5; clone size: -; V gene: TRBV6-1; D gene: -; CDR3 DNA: TGTGCCAGCAGGGGGGGAAGGCAGAACTACAATCAGCCCCAGCATTTT; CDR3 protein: CASRGGRQNYNQPQHF
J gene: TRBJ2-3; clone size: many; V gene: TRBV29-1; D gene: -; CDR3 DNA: TGCAGCGTTGAATGGGGTGGAGGTCAGACGCAGTATTTT; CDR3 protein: CSVEWGGGQTQYF
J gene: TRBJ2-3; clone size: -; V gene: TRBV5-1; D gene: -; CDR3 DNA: TGCGCCAGCAGCTTGGGAGGAGTCCGCACAGATACGCAGTATTTT; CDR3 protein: CASSLGGVRTDTQYF
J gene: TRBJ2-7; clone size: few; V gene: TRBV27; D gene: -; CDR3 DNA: TGTGCCAGCAGTTTATCGGGTGACGCCATTTACGAGCAGTACTTC; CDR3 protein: CASSLSGDAIYEQYF
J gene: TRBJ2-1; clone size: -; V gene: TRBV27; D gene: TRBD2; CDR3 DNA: TGTGCCAGCAGTTTGCTAGCGGGTGACCTATCGAATGAGCAGTTCTTC; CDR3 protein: CASSLLAGDLSNEQFF
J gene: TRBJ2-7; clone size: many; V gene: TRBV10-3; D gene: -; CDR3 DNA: TGTGCCATCAGTGAACTCTCCTACGAGCAGTACTTC; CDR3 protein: CAISELSYEQYF
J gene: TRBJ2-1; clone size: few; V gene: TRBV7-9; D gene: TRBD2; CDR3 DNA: TGTGCCAGCAGCTTGGGGTTTAGCGGGAGGGCCGTTAGTGAGCAGTTCTTC; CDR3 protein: CASSLGFSGRAVSEQFF
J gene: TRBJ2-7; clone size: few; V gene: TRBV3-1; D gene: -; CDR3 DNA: TGTGCCAGCAGCCAAGTGAAGACAGGATACTACGAGCAGTACTTC; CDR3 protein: CASSQVKTGYYEQYF
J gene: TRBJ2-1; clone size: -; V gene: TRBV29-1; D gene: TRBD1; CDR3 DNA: TGCAGCGTTGAGCCCAGACAGGGTGGCCATGAGCAGTTCTTC; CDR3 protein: CSVEPRQGGHEQFF
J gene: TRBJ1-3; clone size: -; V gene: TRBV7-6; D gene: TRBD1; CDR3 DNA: TGTGCCAGCAGCCTGGACAGGCCAGCCTCCTCTGGAAACACCATATATTTT; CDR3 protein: CASSLDRPASSGNTIYF
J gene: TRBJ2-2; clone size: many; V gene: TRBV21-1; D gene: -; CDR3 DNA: TGTGCCAGCAGCAAAGGGGGCACGCCCGGGGAGCTGTTTTTT; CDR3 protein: CASSKGGTPGELFF
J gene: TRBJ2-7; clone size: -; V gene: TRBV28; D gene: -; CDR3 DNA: TGTGCCAGCAGACGACGCCAATTCCCATACGAGCAGTACTTC; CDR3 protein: CASRRRQFPYEQYF
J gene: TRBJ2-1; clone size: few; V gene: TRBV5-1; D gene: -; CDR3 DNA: TGCGCCAGCAGCCCCTGGAACCCCTCCTACAATGAGCAGTTCTTC; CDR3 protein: CASSPWNPSYNEQFF
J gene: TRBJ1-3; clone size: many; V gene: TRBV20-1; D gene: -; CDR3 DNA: TGCAGTGCTAGCAGTGGTGGATACATCGATGGAAACACCATATATTTT; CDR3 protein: CSASSGGYIDGNTIYF
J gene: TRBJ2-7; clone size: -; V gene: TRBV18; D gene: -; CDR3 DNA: TGTGCCAGCTCACCAGTCCAGGGCATCAGGCAGTACTTC; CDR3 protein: CASSPVQGIRQYF
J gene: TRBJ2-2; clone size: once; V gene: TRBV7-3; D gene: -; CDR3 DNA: TGTGCCAGCAGCCCCGACAGGATTGCCGGGGAGCTGTTTTTT; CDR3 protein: CASSPDRIAGELFF
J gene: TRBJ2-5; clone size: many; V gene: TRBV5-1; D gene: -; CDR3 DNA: TGCGCCAGCACCTTAAGGGGAGCGGAGACCCAGTACTTC; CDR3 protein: CASTLRGAETQYF
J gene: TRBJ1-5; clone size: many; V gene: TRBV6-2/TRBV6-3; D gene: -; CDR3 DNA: TGTGCCAGCAGCCCCAGTCCCCAATCGACCCAGCATTTT; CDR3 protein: CASSPSPQSTQHF
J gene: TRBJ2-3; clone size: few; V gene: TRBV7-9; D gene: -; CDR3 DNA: TGTGCCAGCAGCCTACCTTTGGAGCATGAGACGCAGTATTTT; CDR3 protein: CASSLPLEHETQYF
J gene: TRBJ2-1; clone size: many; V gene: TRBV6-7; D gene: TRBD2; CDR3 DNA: TGTGCCAGCAGTTACTCGGTACTAGCGGGAGGGAATGAGCAGTTCTTC; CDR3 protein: CASSYSVLAGGNEQFF
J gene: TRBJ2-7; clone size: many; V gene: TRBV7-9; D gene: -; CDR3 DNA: TGTGCCAGCAGTAGGGGGGACTCGGGGGTGAATTACGAGCAGTACTTC; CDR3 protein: CASSRGDSGVNYEQYF
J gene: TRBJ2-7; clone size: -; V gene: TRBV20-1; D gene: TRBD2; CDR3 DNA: TGCAGTGCTCGAGGAAGACTAGCGGGAGAGTGGGAGCAGTACTTC; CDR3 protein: CSARGRLAGEWEQYF
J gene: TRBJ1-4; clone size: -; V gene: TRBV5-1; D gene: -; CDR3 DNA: TGCGCCAGCAGCAGTTGGGGACACCTTGAAAAACTGTTTTTT; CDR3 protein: CASSSWGHLEKLFF
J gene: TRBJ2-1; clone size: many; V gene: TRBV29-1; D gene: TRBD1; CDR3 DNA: TGCAGCGTGTTAAGGACAGGGTTTCAGAATGAGCAGTTCTTC; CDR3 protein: CSVLRTGFQNEQFF
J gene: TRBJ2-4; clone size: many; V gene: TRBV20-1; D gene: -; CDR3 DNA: TGCAGTGCATGGGGAATGACCGAAGCCAAAAACATTCAGTACTTC; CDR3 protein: CSAWGMTEAKNIQYF
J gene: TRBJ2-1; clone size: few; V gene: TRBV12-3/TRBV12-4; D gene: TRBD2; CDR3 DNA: TGTGCCAGCAGTTTTGGAGCGGGGGCCTACAATGAGCAGTTCTTC; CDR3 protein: CASSFGAGAYNEQFF
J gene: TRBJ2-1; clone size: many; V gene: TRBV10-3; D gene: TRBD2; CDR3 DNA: TGTGCCATCAGCGAGGGACTAGCGGGAGAGGTTGAGCAGTTCTTC; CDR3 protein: CAISEGLAGEVEQFF
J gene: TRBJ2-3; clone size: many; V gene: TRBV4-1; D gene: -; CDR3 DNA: TGCGCCAGCAGCCAAGAGCAGGACGCAGATACGCAGTATTTT; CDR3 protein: CASSQEQDADTQYF
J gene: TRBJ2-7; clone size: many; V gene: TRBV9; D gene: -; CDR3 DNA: TGTGCCAGCAGCGAATTAAGACAGCATTTGCCGAACGAGCAGTACTTC; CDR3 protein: CASSELRQHLPNEQYF
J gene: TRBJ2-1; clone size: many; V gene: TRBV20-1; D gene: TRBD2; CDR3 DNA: TGCAGCACGGGAGGGAGCGGGAGTGTAGGTTTAGGTTACAATGAGCAGTTCTTC; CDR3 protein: CSTGGSGSVGLGYNEQFF
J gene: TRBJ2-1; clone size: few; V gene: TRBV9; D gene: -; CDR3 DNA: TGTGCCAGCAGCGTCCACCTGGTGGGGGAAAACAATGAGCAGTTCTTC; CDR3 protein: CASSVHLVGENNEQFF
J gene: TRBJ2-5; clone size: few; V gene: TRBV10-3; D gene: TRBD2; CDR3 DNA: TGTGCCAGACCCCGGAGGACTAGCGGTAAAGAGACCCAGTACTTC; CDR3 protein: CARPRRTSGKETQYF